The 30 T cell receptor beta chains listed next were all sequenced from one sample in a study of cytomegalovirus exposure and HLA in healthy donors. PCR was performed using 60 Vbeta and 13 Jbeta primers. Sequencing used immunoSEQ multiplex PCR; TCRdb keeps in-frame clones, though not all of them. Its listing shows about 41,000 clones. Specimen: PBMCs. The receptors shown here come from a man under 40 in good health and CMV-seronegative.

This chain links TRBV6-5 with TRBJ1-1; tentatively, D is TRBD1 (5 bases). This CDR3 region has 14 residues. The V end lost 6 bases, the J end lost 1 base, and 12 bases lay between the germline ends. CDR1 is MNHEY, CDR2 SVGAGI, per germline. This CDR3 reads CASRKDRPNTEAFF. CDR3 sequence (DNA): TGTGCCAGCAGGAAAGACAGACCGAACACTGAAGCTTTCTTT.

The rearrangement uses TRBV18 and TRBJ2-1; 11 bases are shared with TRBD2. Per germline, CDR1 KGHSH and CDR2 LQKENI. The CDR3 runs to 18 residues. The J segment lost 5 bases and the V segment lost 1 base, leaving 10 bases of the junction unmatched. The CDR3 reads CASSPLAGGLDSDNEQFF. DNA for the CDR3: TGTGCCAGCTCACCACTAGCGGGAGGGCTTGATTCCGACAATGAGCAGTTCTTC.

This sequence joins TRBV9 and TRBJ1-1; 7 bases agree with TRBD1. Germline CDR1 SGDLS, CDR2 YYNGEE. J lost 1 base, V lost 4 bases, and 4 bases had no gene match. This CDR3 is built from 14 residues. The CDR3 sequence is CASSPRQGNTEAFF. Written as DNA, the CDR3 is TGTGCCAGCAGCCCTCGACAGGGGAACACTGAAGCTTTCTTT. Supplemented by reference TRBV9 and TRBJ1-1, the full variable domain reads DSGVTQTPKHLITATGQRVTLRCSPRSGDLSVYWYQQSLDQGLQFLIQYYNGEERAKGNILERFSAQQFPDLHSELNLSSLELGDSALYFCASSPRQGNTEAFFGQGTRLTVV.

This sequence joins TRBV11-3 and TRBJ2-5; D gene unclear. Germline-derived CDR1 and CDR2 are SGHNT and YENEEA. V shed 1 base and J shed 5 bases, with 8 bases lying between them. The CDR3 runs to 13 residues. The CDR3 region is CASSLGPLETQYF. For the CDR3, the DNA is TGTGCCAGCAGCTTAGGGCCTCTCGAGACCCAGTACTTC.

The chain's CDR3 is CASSVSGTVSYNEQFF. The CDR3 nucleotides are TGTGCCAGCAGCGTCTCCGGTACGGTGTCCTACAATGAGCAGTTCTTC. This chain connects TRBV9 to TRBJ2-1; no definite D call. Germline CDR1 and CDR2: SGDLS and YYNGEE. This CDR3 is built from 16 residues. The germline V and J ends were trimmed by 2 bases and 1 base, with 13 bases remaining between them. The full variable domain, its missing parts supplied by reference TRBV9 and TRBJ2-1, is DSGVTQTPKHLITATGQRVTLRCSPRSGDLSVYWYQQSLDQGLQFLIQYYNGEERAKGNILERFSAQQFPDLHSELNLSSLELGDSALYFCASSVSGTVSYNEQFFGPGTRLTVL.

The chain joins TRBV6-1 to TRBJ1-4; 10 positions match TRBD1. V lost 1 base, J lost 7 bases, and 0 bases stayed unmatched. The CDR3 has 14 residues. Per germline, CDR1 MNHNS and CDR2 SASEGT. This CDR3 reads CASSEGQGAEKLFF. The CDR3 DNA follows: TGTGCCAGCAGTGAAGGACAGGGGGCTGAAAAACTGTTTTTT.

The chain combines TRBV29-1 with TRBJ1-5; D is undetermined. This CDR3 contains 14 residues. V was trimmed by 4 bases and J by 4 bases, leaving 14 bases between them. Germline CDR1 reads SQVTM; CDR2 reads ANQGSEA. The CDR3: CSVASGVGNQPQHF. The CDR3 coding sequence is TGCAGCGTTGCTTCCGGGGTTGGGAATCAGCCCCAGCATTTT. Full variable domain (remainder filled in from reference TRBV29-1 and TRBJ1-5): SAVISQKPSRDICQRGTSLTIQCQVDSQVTMMFWYRQQPGQSLTLIATANQGSEATYESGFVIDKFPISRPNLTFSTLTVSNMSPEDSSIYLCSVASGVGNQPQHFGDGTRLSIL.

Of note for this clone: Other DNA sequences in the sample encode the same CDR3. This rearrangement joins TRBV7-9 to TRBJ1-2; a weak D match, TRBD1 (6 bases). Trimming left V 5 bases short and J 4 bases short, with 11 bases between. Per germline, CDR1 SEHNR and CDR2 FQNEAQ (reference sequence). The CDR3 totals 13 residues. The DNA of the CDR3 is TGTGCCAGCAGCCCCCAAGGGGGCTATGGCTACACCTTC. As protein: CASSPQGGYGYTF.

The J gene is TRBJ2-3, the V gene TRBV19; TRBD1 agrees at 11 bases. There are 16 residues in the CDR3. The ends lost 7 bases at V and 2 bases at J; junction bases unmatched: 8. Looked up from germline, CDR1 is LNHDA and CDR2 is SQIVND (reference sequence). Written as DNA, the CDR3 is TGTGCCAGTACCCTCTCTGGACAGGGGGCCACAGATACGCAGTATTTT. Translated, it gives CASTLSGQGATDTQYF.

J is TRBJ1-3 and V is TRBV4-1; D is unclear. V dropped 0 bases and J dropped 0 bases, with 12 bases sitting between them. The germline CDR1 and CDR2 sequences are MGHRA and YSYEKL. The CDR3 runs 17 residues. DNA of the CDR3: TGCGCCAGCAGCCAAGATTCTTGGGAGAGCTCTGGAAACACCATATATTTT. This codes for CASSQDSWESSGNTIYF.

Note on this clone: At one end the junction does not follow the germline gene, possibly because of a read error. The rearrangement joins TRBV7-7 to TRBJ2-7; the D gene is possibly TRBD2 (5 bases). Looked up from germline, CDR1 is SSHAT and CDR2 is FNYEAQ (reference sequence). The CDR3 runs 15 residues. CDR3 bases: TGTGCTAGCAGCTTAGCATTGGACGGGAACTACGAGCAGTACTTC. Protein sequence: CASSLALDGNYEQYF.

This chain uses TRBV7-7 with TRBJ1-1, with D possibly being TRBD1 (6 bases). Germline values: CDR1 SSHAT, CDR2 FNYEAQ (reference sequence). V gave up 5 bases and J gave up 1 base, with 8 bases separating them. The CDR3 is 13 residues long. CDR3 sequence (DNA): TGTGCCAGCAGCCTGGACAGGAACACTGAAGCTTTCTTT. This translates into CASSLDRNTEAFF.

The chain links TRBV5-1 to TRBJ2-1, with 9 bases aligning to TRBD2. Germline CDR1 reads SGHRS; CDR2 reads YFSETQ. The CDR3 loop spans 17 amino acids. The V segment lost 0 bases and the J segment 8 bases; nucleotides outside the gene matches: 12. The CDR3 is CASSLDTSGRGGDEQFF. The CDR3 DNA follows: TGCGCCAGCAGCTTGGATACTAGCGGGCGGGGTGGGGATGAGCAGTTCTTC. Based on the CDR3 plus reference TRBV5-1 and TRBJ2-1, the full variable domain is KAGVTQTPRYLIKTRGQQVTLSCSPISGHRSVSWYQQTPGQGLQFLFEYFSETQRNKGNFPGRFSGRQFSNSRSEMNVSTLELGDSALYLCASSLDTSGRGGDEQFFGPGTRLTVL.

The chain links TRBV4-1 to TRBJ2-3; 9 bases line up with TRBD2. The V segment lost 0 bases and the J segment 4 bases; nucleotides outside the gene matches: 14. This CDR3 contains 19 residues. Germline assignment: CDR1 MGHRA and CDR2 YSYEKL. The CDR3 region has the DNA TGCGCCAGCAGCCAAGATCATAGGTTCAGCGGGGGGCAGGCAGATACGCAGTATTTT. This encodes CASSQDHRFSGGQADTQYF.

The chain carries TRBV12-5 and TRBJ2-1; 7 nucleotides line up with TRBD1. The CDR3 consists of 15 residues. The germline V gene encodes CDR1 LGHNT and CDR2 FRNRAP. After removal of 3 bases from V and 4 bases from J, the junction contained 6 bases not matched to a gene. CDR3 sequence: CASGLRDSAYNEQFF. CDR3 sequence (DNA): TGTGCTAGTGGTTTAAGGGACAGTGCTTACAATGAGCAGTTCTTC.

V usage is TRBV29-1 and J usage is TRBJ1-4, with TRBD1 matching over 7 bases. CDR1 is SQVTM, CDR2 ANQGSEA, per germline. The CDR3 sequence is 11 residues long. J gave up 15 bases and V 6 bases, and 10 bases lay outside the gene matches. CDR3 bases: TGCAGCGTCCGTCGGGACAGCCTCATGTTTTTT. This translates into CSVRRDSLMFF.

V usage is TRBV4-3 and J usage is TRBJ1-2, with 8 positions matching TRBD1. The ends lost 0 bases at V and 8 bases at J; junction bases unmatched: 17. CDR3 length equals 18 residues. The germline V gene encodes CDR1 LGHNA and CDR2 YSLEER. The CDR3 reads CASSQEIPGTGQVGGYTF. CDR3 nucleotide sequence: TGCGCCAGCAGCCAAGAAATTCCCGGGACAGGTCAGGTTGGAGGCTACACCTTC.

The rearrangement uses TRBV4-2 and TRBJ2-1; possibly TRBD2 for D (6 bases). Germline lookup yields CDR1 LGHNA and CDR2 YNFKEQ. Trimming took off 0 bases at V and 12 bases at J, with 15 bases between the two ends. The CDR3 has 14 amino acids. The CDR3 DNA reads TGTGCCAGCAGCCAAGATCCGGTTTTGGGGGGGCAGTTCTTC. As protein: CASSQDPVLGGQFF.

The J gene is TRBJ1-1, the V gene TRBV9; D unresolved. The CDR3 has 14 residues. Germline lookup yields CDR1 SGDLS and CDR2 YYNGEE. The V gene lost 3 bases and the J gene lost 0 bases, with 9 bases spanning the gap. The CDR3 protein is CASSGSAMNTEAFF. In nucleotides, the CDR3 is TGTGCCAGCAGCGGAAGCGCAATGAACACTGAAGCTTTCTTT.

The rearrangement joins TRBV4-1 to TRBJ1-5, with D perhaps matching TRBD1 (6 bases). Trimming shortened V by 1 base and J by 4 bases, and 17 bases separated the two germline ends. Per germline, CDR1 MGHRA and CDR2 YSYEKL. This CDR3 contains 17 residues. The CDR3 region is CASSQGPTGKTNQPQHF. The CDR3 DNA is TGCGCCAGCAGCCAAGGACCTACAGGGAAAACTAATCAGCCCCAGCATTTT.

The CDR3 sequence: CAWLGLLNEQFF. The CDR3, as DNA: TGTGCCTGGTTGGGACTCCTCAATGAGCAGTTCTTC. The chain couples TRBV30 to TRBJ2-1; the D gene is possibly TRBD2 (6 bases). The CDR3 length is 12 residues. Trimming left V 5 bases short and J 6 bases short, with 11 bases between. Germline CDR1 reads GTSNPN; CDR2 reads SVGIG (reference sequence).

This chain connects TRBV10-3 to TRBJ2-4; 8 bases are a match to TRBD1. After removal of 3 bases from V and 0 bases from J, the junction contained 1 base not matched to a gene. The CDR3 spans 15 residues. The germline V gene encodes CDR1 ENHRY and CDR2 SYGVKD. In nucleotides, the CDR3 is TGTGCCATCAGTGACAGGGGGCCAGCCAAAAACATTCAGTACTTC. This codes for CAISDRGPAKNIQYF.

The rearrangement links TRBV9 to TRBJ2-1; no reliable D call. This CDR3 has 12 amino acids. In germline, CDR1 is SGDLS, CDR2 YYNGEE. V dropped 4 bases and J dropped 6 bases, with 8 bases sitting between them. The CDR3 DNA follows: TGTGCCAGCAGCCCACATGGCAATGAGCAGTTCTTC. It encodes CASSPHGNEQFF.

This chain joins TRBV9 and TRBJ1-1; D is uncertain. Trimming cost V 0 bases and J 3 bases, with 9 bases left between them. Germline lookup yields CDR1 SGDLS and CDR2 YYNGEE. The CDR3 contains 14 residues. The CDR3 sequence: CASSVAGGYTEAFF. In DNA, the CDR3 is TGTGCCAGCAGCGTAGCGGGTGGATACACTGAAGCTTTCTTT.

The chain recombines TRBV29-1 with TRBJ1-2; D might be TRBD1 (6 bases). Germline V lookup: CDR1 SQVTM, CDR2 ANQGSEA. Trimming removed 8 bases at V and 5 bases at J, with 12 bases between. The CDR3 is made up of 11 amino acids. The DNA for the CDR3 is TGCAGCTCAGGGGACGAGTATGGCTACACCTTC. Amino acids: CSSGDEYGYTF.

The chain employs TRBV14 and TRBJ1-3; TRBD1 is a possible D gene (6 bases). This CDR3 has 17 residues. V lost 4 bases to trimming and J lost 0 bases, with 16 bases between them. Germline values: CDR1 SGHDN, CDR2 FVKESK. CDR3 loop: CASSRRRQVTSGNTIYF. The CDR3 DNA reads as TGTGCCAGCAGCCGAAGGCGACAGGTCACCTCTGGAAACACCATATATTTT. Complete variable domain (other parts from reference TRBV14 and TRBJ1-3): EAGVTQFPSHSVIEKGQTVTLRCDPISGHDNLYWYRRVMGKEIKFLLHFVKESKQDESGMPNNRFLAERTGGTYSTLKVQPAELEDSGVYFCASSRRRQVTSGNTIYFGEGSWLTVV.

The chain uses TRBV12-5 and TRBJ2-3; 11 bases align to TRBD1. Germline V CDR1 and CDR2: LGHNT, FRNRAP. The V gene end was trimmed by 0 bases and the J gene end by 3 bases; junction bases not matched to a gene: 8. This CDR3 region has 18 residues. The CDR3 nucleotides read TGTGCTAGTGGTTTGGTTATCCGGGACAGGGGGATAACAGATACGCAGTATTTT. It is translated as CASGLVIRDRGITDTQYF.

The V and J genes are TRBV7-3 and TRBJ2-2, with a possible D match to TRBD2 (5 bases). Germline lookup yields CDR1 SGHTA and CDR2 FQGTGA. The CDR3 length is 16 residues. V was trimmed by 1 base and J by 6 bases, leaving 15 bases between them. CDR3 bases: TGTGCCAGCAGCTTAAGTCGTTCGGGATGGTCCGGGGAGCTGTTTTTT. Translation: CASSLSRSGWSGELFF.

This chain joins TRBV5-1 and TRBJ1-1; D perhaps matches TRBD1 (5 bases). V lost 7 bases to trimming and J lost 4 bases, with 17 bases between them. Germline V lookup: CDR1 SGHRS, CDR2 YFSETQ. The CDR3 runs to 14 residues. CDR3 sequence reads: CASQATRGGTEAFF. DNA of the CDR3: TGCGCCAGCCAGGCGACCCGGGGGGGCACTGAAGCTTTCTTT.

V gene TRBV13 combines with J gene TRBJ2-1; TRBD1 matches 12 bases. V was pared by 8 bases and J by 6 bases, with 2 bases of the junction left unmatched. CDR3 length: 13 amino acids. Germline CDR1 reads PRHDT; CDR2 reads FYEKMQ (reference sequence). The chain's CDR3 is CASRDRGLNEQFF. The CDR3 DNA follows: TGTGCCAGCCGGGACAGGGGGCTCAATGAGCAGTTCTTC.